Below, one T cell receptor beta chain is given with its context. The source of the sample is a study of blood T cell repertoires in COVID-19. Study-wide context: Samples taken during acute and convalescent COVID-19 were collected in the United States, Italy and Spain.

During the 2 weeks before they entered the study, exposed participants had met someone with a PCR-confirmed or clinician-diagnosed COVID-19 case. In germline, CDR1 is SGHRS, CDR2 YFSETQ. This CDR3 spans 16 amino acids. V was trimmed by 5 bases and J by 0 bases, leaving 15 bases between them. The assay was immunoSEQ multiplex PCR, and TCRdb's table has in-frame clones only and misses some. The profile covers 220,000 or so clones, with approximately 90% appearing a single time and around 0.8% taken by the ten largest. The chain links TRBV5-1 to TRBJ1-3, with D hard to call. The sample comprised PBMCs or T cells enriched from blood (not recorded which). This TCR derives from a man over 45 who had been exposed to COVID-19. CDR3 loop: CASSVSWSISGNTIYF. CDR3 DNA: TGCGCCAGCAGTGTTTCGTGGAGCATCTCTGGAAACACCATATATTTT.